This T cell receptor (beta chain) was sequenced for a study of monozygotic twins with cystic fibrosis. Sequencing used immunoSEQ multiplex PCR; TCRdb keeps in-frame clones, though not all of them. The table includes about 10,000 clones, just over 99% detected once. The table lists this clone with a count of one. V lost 0 bases and J lost 2, with 5 bases in between. From germline, CDR1 is SGHRS and CDR2 YFSETQ. The CDR3 contains 13 residues. Input material: blood. The V and J genes are TRBV5-1 and TRBJ2-5; no firm D call. This sequence originates from a man aged 18-30 years with cystic fibrosis. CDR3 protein: CASSLARQETQYF. The DNA of the CDR3 is TGCGCCAGCAGCTTGGCTAGGCAAGAGACCCAGTACTTC. Looking up the rest from reference TRBV5-1 and TRBJ2-5 gives the full variable domain: KAGVTQTPRYLIKTRGQQVTLSCSPISGHRSVSWYQQTPGQGLQFLFEYFSETQRNKGNFPGRFSGRQFSNSRSEMNVSTLELGDSALYLCASSLARQETQYFGPGTRLLVL.